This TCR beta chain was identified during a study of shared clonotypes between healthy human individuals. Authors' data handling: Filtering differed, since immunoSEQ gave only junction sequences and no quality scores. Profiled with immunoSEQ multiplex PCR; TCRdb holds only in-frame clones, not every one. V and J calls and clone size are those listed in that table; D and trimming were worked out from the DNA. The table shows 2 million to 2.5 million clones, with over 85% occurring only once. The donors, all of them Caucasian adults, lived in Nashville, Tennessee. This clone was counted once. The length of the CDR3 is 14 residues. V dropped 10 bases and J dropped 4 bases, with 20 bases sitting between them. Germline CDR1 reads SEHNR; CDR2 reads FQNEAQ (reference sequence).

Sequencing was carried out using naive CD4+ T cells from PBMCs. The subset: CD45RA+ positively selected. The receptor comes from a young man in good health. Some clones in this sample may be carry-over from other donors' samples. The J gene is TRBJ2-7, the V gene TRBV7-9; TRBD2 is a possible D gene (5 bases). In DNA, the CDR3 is TGTGCCACTCAAGGGCGAGAGACTACGTACGAGCAGTACTTC. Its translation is CATQGRETTYEQYF.